This T cell receptor beta chain appears in the sequencing data of a study of pediatric ulcerative colitis. Points from the study as a whole: Blood-derived T cells may be present in rectal pinch biopsies.

The rectum was sampled with one to two pinch biopsies at colonoscopy. Libraries were prepared by immunoSEQ multiplex PCR; TCRdb keeps only in-frame clonotypes and omits some of them. The data show roughly 49,000 clones, 78% seen once. Concerning this clone itself: Its antigen is unidentified.

CDR1 and CDR2 from the germline V gene are SEHNR and FQNEAQ (reference sequence). There are 13 residues in the CDR3. V lost 5 bases and J lost 3, with 11 bases in between. This sequence was found in a girl under 18 with moderate ulcerative colitis. The rearrangement links TRBV7-9 to TRBJ2-7; no clear D. The sequencing sample was made of gut tissue. The CDR3 DNA sequence: TGTGCCAGCAGCCATGAACAGAACTACGAGCAGTACTTC. Translation: CASSHEQNYEQYF.